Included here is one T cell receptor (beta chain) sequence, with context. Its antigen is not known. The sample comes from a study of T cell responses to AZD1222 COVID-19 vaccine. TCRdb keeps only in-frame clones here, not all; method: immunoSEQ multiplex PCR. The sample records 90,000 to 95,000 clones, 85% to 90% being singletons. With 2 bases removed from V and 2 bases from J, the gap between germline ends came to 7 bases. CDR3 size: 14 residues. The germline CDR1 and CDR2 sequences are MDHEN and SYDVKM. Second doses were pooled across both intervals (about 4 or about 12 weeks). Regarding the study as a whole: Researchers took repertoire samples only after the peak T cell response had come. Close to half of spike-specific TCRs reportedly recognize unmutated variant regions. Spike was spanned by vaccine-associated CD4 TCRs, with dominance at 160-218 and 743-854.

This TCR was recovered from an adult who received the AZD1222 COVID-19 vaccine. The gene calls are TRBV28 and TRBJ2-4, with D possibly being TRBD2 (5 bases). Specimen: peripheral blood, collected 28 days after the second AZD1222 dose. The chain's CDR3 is CASSLGSSKNIQYF. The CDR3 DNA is TGTGCCAGCAGTTTAGGGAGTTCCAAAAACATTCAGTACTTC.